The source of this T cell receptor (beta chain) is a study of OX40 agonist ivuxolimab in advanced cancers. V shed 4 bases, J shed 1 base, and the junction held 4 bases outside the gene matches. Germline assignment: CDR1 SGHTA and CDR2 FQGTGA. This CDR3 is 16 amino acids long. Repertoires were generated with immunoSEQ multiplex PCR, while TCRdb's copy carries only in-frame clones and drops some. The data show 90,000 to 100,000 clones, with 90% seen just once and roughly 0.15% held by the top ten. The source was CD4+ or CD8+ T cells sorted from blood, collected in a trial of the OX40 agonist ivuxolimab. J is TRBJ2-1 and V is TRBV7-3; 10 bases match TRBD1. This clonotype originated in an adult with an advanced solid tumor such as melanoma, head and neck, liver or kidney cancer. The CDR3 loop is CASSSPGQGSYNEQFF. CDR3 in DNA: TGTGCCAGCAGCTCACCGGGACAGGGGTCCTACAATGAGCAGTTCTTC.